This T cell receptor beta chain is from a study of shared clonotypes between healthy human individuals. About the study: Ranging from 18 to 49 in age, donors were two women and a few men.

All the donors were Caucasian adults who lived in Nashville, Tennessee. The repertoire was sequenced with immunoSEQ multiplex PCR; TCRdb's copy has only in-frame clones and lacks some. The top ten hold approximately 0.35% of the sample, which has about 2.4 million clones, 90% to 95% seen once. Notes on the study in general: Measured sharing among donors was expected to vary with sequencing depth. A few donors shared around 5% of their naive CD4 clonotypes.

On this clone: As yet, its antigen is unknown.

The sample comprised naive CD4+ T cells from PBMCs. The subset: CD45RA+ positively selected. The TCR comes from a man aged 18 to 29 in good health. Some clones in this sample may be carry-over from other donors' samples.

CDR3 DNA: TGTGCCAGCAGTTACGCGGGGTTAGGATCCTACGAGCAGTACTTC. Translation: CASSYAGLGSYEQYF. V gene TRBV6-5 combines with J gene TRBJ2-7, with TRBD2 as a possible D gene (6 bases). Trimming removed 2 bases from V and 1 base from J, with 12 bases in between. Per germline, CDR1 MNHEY and CDR2 SVGAGI. The CDR3 is made up of 15 amino acids.